The sequence of this TCR beta chain was determined in a study of T cell repertoires in cytomegalovirus infection. V lost 4 bases and J 5 bases, leaving 9 bases between the germline ends. CDR3 size: 13 residues. The germline V gene encodes CDR1 SGHVS and CDR2 FNYEAQ. TCRdb ran MiXCR on the reads and lists one entry per CDR3 protein. The table lists nearly 550,000 distinct CDR3 sequences, about 15% of them singletons. Sequencing used CD8+ T cells from PBMCs. The clonotype comes from a human donor in good health (CMV status not recorded). Some clones in this sample may be carry-over from other donors' samples. The chain links TRBV7-6 to TRBJ1-3; D unclear. DNA of the CDR3: TGTGCCAGCAGCTCGTCGGGTCGAAACACCATATATTTT. This encodes CASSSSGRNTIYF. Looking up the rest from reference TRBV7-6 and TRBJ1-3 gives the full variable domain: GAGVSQSPRYKVTKRGQDVALRCDPISGHVSLYWYRQALGQGPEFLTYFNYEAQQDKSGLPNDRFSAERPEGSISTLTIQRTEQRDSAMYRCASSSSGRNTIYFGEGSWLTVV.